This section outlines one T cell receptor (beta chain) sequence together with its context. The germline V and J ends were trimmed by 2 bases and 10 bases, with 20 bases remaining between them. The CDR3 has 16 residues. Looked up from germline, CDR1 is LGHDT and CDR2 is YNNKEL (reference sequence). The source of the sample is a study of blood T cell repertoires in COVID-19. As processed by the authors: How many nucleated cells were present was estimated from reference gene primer amplification. The protocol was immunoSEQ multiplex PCR, while the TCRdb copy is restricted to in-frame clones and leaves out a portion. V and J calls and clone size are copied from that table; D and trimming were computed from the DNA. The sample shows around 310,000 clones, roughly 86% of them seen only once. Donors in Cohort 3 counted as recovered after two negative PCRs, clearance, or symptom resolution.

The specimen was PBMCs or T cells enriched from blood (not recorded which). The chain links TRBV3-1 (or the pseudogene TRBV3-2) to TRBJ1-4; a possible D gene is TRBD1 (5 bases). The clonotype was recovered from a woman aged 30 to 39 who had recovered from COVID-19. For the CDR3, the DNA is TGTGCCAGCAGCCAATCTGGGGCACTATCCGACGGAAAACTGTTTTTT. The encoded protein is CASSQSGALSDGKLFF.